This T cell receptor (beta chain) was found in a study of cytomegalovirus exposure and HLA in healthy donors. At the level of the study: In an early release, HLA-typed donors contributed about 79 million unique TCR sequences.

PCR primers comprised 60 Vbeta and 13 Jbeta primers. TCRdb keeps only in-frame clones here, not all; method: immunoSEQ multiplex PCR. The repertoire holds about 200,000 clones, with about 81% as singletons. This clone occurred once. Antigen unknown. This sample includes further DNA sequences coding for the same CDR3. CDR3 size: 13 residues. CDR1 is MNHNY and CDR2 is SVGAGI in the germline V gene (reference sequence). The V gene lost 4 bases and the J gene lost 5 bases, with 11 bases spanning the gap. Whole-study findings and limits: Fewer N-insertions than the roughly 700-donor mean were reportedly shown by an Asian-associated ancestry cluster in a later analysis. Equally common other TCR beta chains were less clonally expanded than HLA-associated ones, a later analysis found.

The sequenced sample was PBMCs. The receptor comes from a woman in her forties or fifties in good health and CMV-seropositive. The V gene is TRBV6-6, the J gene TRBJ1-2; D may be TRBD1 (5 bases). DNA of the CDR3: TGTGCCAGCAGTTCCGGACAAGTATATGGCTACACCTTC. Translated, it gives CASSSGQVYGYTF.